Reported below is one TCR beta chain. This sample is part of a study of blood T cell repertoires in COVID-19. The overall study: Both acute and convalescent COVID-19 samples were obtained from the United States, Italy and Spain. PBMCs, B-cell-depleted T cells, or T cells were the source of the cDNA or gDNA that made up the material.

In the authors' workflow: Cell counts per sample came from amplifying reference gene primers. This table comes from immunoSEQ multiplex PCR, and its TCRdb copy is limited to in-frame clones, with some not included. V, J and clone size are taken as reported in that table, and D and trimming were inferred from the DNA itself. The sample has hundreds of thousands of clones; roughly four fifths are singletons. This sequence was found in a woman aged 45-65 years with acute or convalescent COVID-19. The specimen sequenced was peripheral blood.

The CDR3 region is CASRPMSGRGGNQPQHF. The CDR3 bases are TGTGCCAGCAGGCCTATGAGTGGTAGGGGTGGAAATCAGCCCCAGCATTTT. The chain employs TRBV6-2 or TRBV6-3 and TRBJ1-5; a weak D match, TRBD1 (5 bases). Deletions cut 6 bases from V and 4 bases from J, with 22 bases between. The CDR3 is 17 amino acids. Germline lookup yields CDR1 MNHEY and CDR2 SVGEGT.